Sequencing of this TCR beta chain was carried out in a study of identical twins. This clonotype was seen at least ten times. TCRdb redid the calling of the 5' RACE reads with MiXCR, one entry per CDR3 protein. Among about 900,000 distinct CDR3 sequences listed, over 9% were seen once. V lost 4 bases to trimming and J lost 4 bases; unmatched junction nucleotides: 2. The germline CDR1 and CDR2 sequences are SNHLY and FYNNEI. The CDR3 has 14 amino acids. The same sample was also used in a study of yellow fever vaccine responses in identical twins.

The sample was PBMCs. The chain has TRBV2 and TRBJ2-1; TRBD2 agrees at 9 bases. The clonotype was recovered from a woman aged 18-29 years in good health. CDR3 residues: CASSGLAGYNEQFF. The CDR3 coding sequence is TGTGCCAGCAGTGGGCTAGCGGGGTACAATGAGCAGTTCTTC.